This TCR beta chain came from a study of T cells in Graves' hyperthyroidism and ophthalmopathy (dated by TCRdb to between 2017 and 2020). For the study in its entirety: Peripheral blood was sampled at the time of initial diagnosis, prior to any treatment. TCR V-J signatures able to tell the groups apart were searched for in a discovery cohort of 90 to 100 patients, of whom more than 40 had Graves' ophthalmopathy and more than 55 had stable Graves' hyperthyroidism. In addition, the study compared T-cell repertoires in thyroid tissue and in blood from over 5 Graves' hyperthyroidism patients. The 85 to 100 discovery patients were randomly split 7:3 into training and test sets. An independent validation cohort of under 20 hyperthyroidism patients and roughly 16 patients who later progressed to ophthalmopathy tested prospective prediction of ophthalmopathy. After blood sampling, hyperthyroidism patients were treated with methimazole at a starting dose of 30 mg daily, and ophthalmopathy patients were treated with high-dose intravenous methylprednisolone. The paper describes TCR Vbeta CDR3 sequencing of 130 to 150 peripheral blood samples, made up of fewer than 50 ophthalmopathy patients, roughly 75 hyperthyroidism patients and 17 progressor patients. Overall results and qualifications from the work: Blood samples also contained most of the expanded thyroid clonotypes (frequency above 0.001), which suggests that blood repertoires may reflect thyroid immune responses. In cross-validation, a model built on a 13 V-J signature told ophthalmopathy apart from stable hyperthyroidism with approximately 90% sensitivity and roughly 82% specificity, and in testing the same model reached 80%/75%. Sample size was not statistically predetermined, and investigators were not blinded to group allocation. During validation, the model predicted progression to ophthalmopathy a median of roughly 7.1 months ahead of onset, with more than 55% sensitivity and 72.22% specificity.

As regards this clonotype: Its target antigen remains unknown. Base qualities are not recorded, but no much larger clone differs from it by a single base.

Graves' hyperthyroidism was defined as stable when no progression to ophthalmopathy occurred over 18 months of follow-up. Hyperthyroidism patients were newly diagnosed, with disease duration under 2 months, and aged 18 to 65 years. Any patient with an uncontrolled infection, another autoimmune disease, pregnancy or lactation was excluded. Diagnoses were established on the basis of clinical symptoms, serum thyroxine and TRAb, thyroid ultrasound, and orbital computed tomography. PBMCs were separated from 7.5 to 10 ml of fresh peripheral blood using Ficoll-Paque density gradient centrifugation. Total RNA was extracted with Trizol reagent, and quality was checked on an Agilent 2100 Bioanalyzer. Between the V and J ends, shortened by 2 bases and 5 bases respectively, the junction contains 15 bases. As encoded in the germline V gene (reference sequence), CDR1 is LNHNV while CDR2 is YYDKDF. The CDR3 holds 15 amino acids from the cysteine to the phenylalanine. Just CDR3 DNA is preserved here, 45 bases in frame from base 1.

The TCR beta CDR3 regions were amplified from RNA transcripts. The TCR CDR3 was subjected to a first round of RT-PCR using the HTBI primer set and the Qiagen OneStep RT-PCR kit. The libraries were constructed in a second round of multiplex PCR and then size-selected and purified. Libraries were sequenced paired-end with 100 bp reads on an Illumina HiSeq2000. The authors processed their data as follows. SOAPnuke was used to process the raw data, removing reads that contained adapters or uncalled bases, had a mean Phred below 15, or lacked an exact match to the constant primer or identifier. COPE v1.2.5 was used to merge high-quality paired reads, and clonotypes were defined as unique nucleotide sequences. MiTCR v1.1 was used to align clonotypes to the IMGT TRBV, TRBD and TRBJ reference segments. The analysis was restricted to V-J combinations with a frequency above 0.0001, which together covered just over 99% of the repertoires. A TCS score was defined as the ratio of F50 (clonal expansion) to E x V (chaos), with BLOSUM62-based TCRdist applied between CDR3 peptides within each V-J. Welch's t-statistics and random forest reduced roughly 500 V-J features to 10 to 15, which were used in a naive Bayes classifier (R e1071). TCRdb applied fastp at Q25 and MiXCR to the public reads, then kept only in-frame beta chains. Each CDR3 protein gets just one entry, which takes the most common genes and DNA from the rows behind it. What appears here as the V and J calls and clone size reflects TCRdb's work, not the paper's. This sample is represented by about 500,000 distinct CDR3 sequences; over 15% of them were singletons. Around 18% of the sample is held by the ten biggest clonotypes.

The sample was blood. The receptor's source is a woman between 18 and 29 years old with Graves' hyperthyroidism. The rearranged segments are TRBV15 and TRBJ2-5, with TRBD1 tentatively as D gene (5 bases match). This receptor carries the CDR3 CATSRRRQGGETQYF. Here is the DNA: TGTGCCACCAGCAGAAGGCGGCAGGGTGGCGAGACCCAGTACTTC.